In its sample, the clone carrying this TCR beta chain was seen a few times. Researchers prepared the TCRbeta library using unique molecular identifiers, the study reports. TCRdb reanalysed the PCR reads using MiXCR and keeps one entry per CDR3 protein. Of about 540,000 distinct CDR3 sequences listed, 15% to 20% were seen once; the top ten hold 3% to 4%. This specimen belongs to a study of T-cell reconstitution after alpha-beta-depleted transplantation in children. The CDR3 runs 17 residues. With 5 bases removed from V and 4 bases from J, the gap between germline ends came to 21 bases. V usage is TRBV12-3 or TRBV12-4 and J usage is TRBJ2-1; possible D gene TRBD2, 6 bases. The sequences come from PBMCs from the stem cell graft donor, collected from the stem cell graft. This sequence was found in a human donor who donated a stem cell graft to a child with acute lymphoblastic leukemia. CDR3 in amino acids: CASSKTDGLSLYNEQFF. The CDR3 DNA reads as TGTGCCAGCAGTAAGACCGACGGACTATCCCTGTACAATGAGCAGTTCTTC.